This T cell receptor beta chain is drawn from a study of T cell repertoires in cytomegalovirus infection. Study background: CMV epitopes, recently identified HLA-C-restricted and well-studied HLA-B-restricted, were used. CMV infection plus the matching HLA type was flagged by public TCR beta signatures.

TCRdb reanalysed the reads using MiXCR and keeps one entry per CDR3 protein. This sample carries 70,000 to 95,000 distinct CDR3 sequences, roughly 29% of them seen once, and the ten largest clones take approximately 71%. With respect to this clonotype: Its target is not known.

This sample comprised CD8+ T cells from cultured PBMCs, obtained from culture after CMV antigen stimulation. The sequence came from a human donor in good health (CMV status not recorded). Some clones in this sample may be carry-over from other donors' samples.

The CDR3 nucleotides are TGTGCCAGCAGCCAGCCGGACTACGAGCAGTACTTC. Translation: CASSQPDYEQYF. The gene calls are TRBV3-1 and TRBJ2-7, with unresolved D. Trimming shortened V by 3 bases and J by 3 bases, and 6 bases separated the two germline ends. This CDR3 has 12 residues. Germline CDR1 reads LGHDT; CDR2 reads YNNKEL (reference sequence).